This entry concerns a single T cell receptor beta chain. This record comes from a study of blood T cell repertoires in COVID-19. As for the study in general: Researchers got acute and convalescent COVID-19 samples from the United States, Italy and Spain. From T cells, B-cell-depleted T cells, or PBMCs came the material, which was cDNA or gDNA.

The V segment lost 3 bases and the J segment 2 bases; nucleotides outside the gene matches: 7. This CDR3 region has 15 residues. From germline, CDR1 is MNHNY and CDR2 SVGAGI (reference sequence). In the source study's methods: Estimates of nucleated cell counts were drawn from the amplification of reference gene primers. TCRdb's copy holds only in-frame clones and misses some; the assay was immunoSEQ multiplex PCR. V and J calls and clone size are copied from that table; D and trimming were computed from the DNA. The sample lists roughly 250,000 clones, around nine tenths occurring once. The origin of this receptor is a middle-aged woman who had recovered from COVID-19. What was sequenced was peripheral blood. V and J are TRBV6-6 and TRBJ2-7; 7 nucleotides match TRBD1. CDR3 loop: CASSYFLGTAYEQYF. The CDR3 coding sequence is TGTGCCAGCAGTTATTTTCTCGGGACAGCCTACGAGCAGTACTTC.